The 24 T cell receptor beta chains listed next were all sequenced from one sample in a study of T-cell memory formation after mild COVID-19. From the 5' RACE reads, TCRdb called clonotypes with MiXCR, one entry per CDR3 protein. The repertoire includes about 190,000 distinct CDR3 sequences, around 19% of them detected once, and approximately 2.4% sits in the top ten. The specimen was PBMCs or a T cell subset sorted from them (not recorded which). These receptors originate from an adult woman who had mild COVID-19 (a few samples of this study predate the infection). Cell type and time point are not known.

The rearrangement uses TRBV7-2 and TRBJ1-3; perhaps TRBD1 as D (6 bases). The CDR3 contains 16 residues. V dropped 0 bases and J dropped 4 bases, with 13 bases sitting between them. Germline V gene lookup returns CDR1 SGHTA and CDR2 FQGNSA. The CDR3 DNA is TGTGCCAGCAGCTTAGCCGGGGGCGGATTGGGAAACACCATATATTTT. It is translated as CASSLAGGGLGNTIYF. Full variable domain (remainder filled in from reference TRBV7-2 and TRBJ1-3): GAGVSQSPSNKVTEKGKDVELRCDPISGHTALYWYRQSLGQGLEFLIYFQGNSAPDKSGLPSDRFSAERTGGSVSTLTIQRTQQEDSAVYLCASSLAGGGLGNTIYFGEGSWLTVV.

Only a few counts were recorded for this clonotype. The chain uses TRBV18 and TRBJ1-1, with D hard to call. V dropped 0 bases and J dropped 7 bases, with 9 bases sitting between them. Per germline, CDR1 KGHSH and CDR2 LQKENI. The CDR3 covers 13 residues. CDR3 DNA: TGTGCCAGCTCACCACCCTCAACGGTTGAAGCTTTCTTT. Its protein product is CASSPPSTVEAFF.

The gene calls are TRBV7-2 and TRBJ1-2; unclear D gene. CDR1 is SGHTA and CDR2 is FQGNSA in the germline V gene. This CDR3 has 13 amino acids. V was shortened by 5 bases and J by 4 bases, with 11 bases between the two germline ends. The CDR3 loop reads CASSPGMSYGYTF. The CDR3 nucleotides read TGTGCCAGCAGCCCCGGGATGAGCTATGGCTACACCTTC.

This clonotype showed up just a few times. The J gene is TRBJ2-5, the V gene TRBV7-8; D is unclear. With 0 bases removed from V and 2 bases from J, the gap between germline ends came to 10 bases. CDR3 length equals 15 residues. CDR1 is SGHVS, CDR2 FQNEAQ, per germline. DNA of the CDR3: TGTGCCAGCAGCTTAGCTTCATTTTATCAAGAGACCCAGTACTTC. Protein: CASSLASFYQETQYF.

The CDR3 protein is CASSLGQGAAEAFF. In DNA, the CDR3 is TGTGCCAGCAGCCTCGGACAGGGCGCCGCTGAAGCTTTCTTT. V gene TRBV6-5 combines with J gene TRBJ1-1; 8 bases map to TRBD1. This CDR3 is built from 14 residues. Unmatched junction bases numbered 9, after V lost 6 bases and J lost 6 bases. Looked up from germline, CDR1 is MNHEY and CDR2 is SVGAGI.

The table lists this clonotype with a few counts. This rearrangement joins TRBV20-1 to TRBJ2-5; 11 bases align to TRBD2. The ends lost 3 bases at V and 2 bases at J; junction bases unmatched: 8. This CDR3 is built from 16 residues. Germline assignment: CDR1 DFQATT and CDR2 SNEGSKA (reference sequence). The CDR3 spells CSASRTASGGQETQYF. CDR3 DNA: TGCAGTGCTAGCAGGACGGCTAGCGGGGGGCAAGAGACCCAGTACTTC.

This clonotype has a single count. The chain uses TRBV7-2 and TRBJ1-5; D may be TRBD1 (6 bases). Germline loops: CDR1 SGHTA, CDR2 FQGNSA. The CDR3 is made up of 15 amino acids. Trimming removed 4 bases at V and 2 bases at J, with 12 bases between. The chain's CDR3 is CASSSQGWGNQPQHF. The CDR3 nucleotides read TGTGCCAGCAGCTCACAGGGATGGGGCAATCAGCCCCAGCATTTT.

V and J are TRBV6-4 and TRBJ2-5; perhaps TRBD2 as D (5 bases). V lost 0 bases and J 3 bases, leaving 20 bases between the germline ends. The CDR3 is made up of 18 amino acids. Germline V gene data show CDR1 as MRHNA and CDR2 as SNTAGT. The CDR3 here is CASSDSHERAFLKETQYF. For the CDR3, the DNA is TGTGCCAGCAGTGACTCTCACGAGAGGGCCTTCTTAAAAGAGACCCAGTACTTC.

This clonotype was observed a few times. This chain links TRBV20-1 with TRBJ2-3; no firm D call. V was clipped by 6 bases and J by 2 bases, with 15 bases between them. CDR1 and CDR2 (germline): DFQATT, SNEGSKA (reference sequence). This CDR3 comprises 14 residues. The CDR3 reads CSAPVEEYTDTQYF. The CDR3 coding sequence is TGCAGTGCACCCGTCGAGGAGTACACAGATACGCAGTATTTT.

The chain couples TRBV11-2 to TRBJ2-7; TRBD1 might be the D (6 bases). CDR3 size: 14 residues. CDR1 SGHAT and CDR2 FQNNGV come from the germline V gene. Trimming took off 5 bases at V and 3 bases at J, with 14 bases between the two ends. CDR3 in amino acids: CASSPGQSLYEQYF. The CDR3 DNA is TGTGCCAGCAGCCCCGGACAGAGCCTCTACGAGCAGTACTTC.

This clonotype turned up a few times. The V and J genes are TRBV20-1 and TRBJ1-1; TRBD1 matches at 10 bases. The CDR3 sequence is 15 residues long. The junction had 9 bases not matched to a gene; V was cut back by 3 bases and J by 5 bases. In germline, CDR1 is DFQATT, CDR2 SNEGSKA (reference sequence). Written as DNA, the CDR3 is TGCAGTGCTAGGGTGACCGGGACAGGGGCTACTGAAGCTTTCTTT. This encodes CSARVTGTGATEAFF.

The rearrangement uses TRBV12-3 or TRBV12-4 and TRBJ2-3; no definite D call. This CDR3 contains 11 residues. V was trimmed by 2 bases and J by 12 bases, leaving 9 bases between them. The CDR3 DNA follows: TGTGCCAGCAGTTTATATTTTGGCCAGTATTTT. This encodes CASSLYFGQYF.

This clonotype appeared a few times. The chain carries TRBV18 and TRBJ2-1; D is unresolved. Trimming removed 3 bases at V and 5 bases at J, with 11 bases between. Germline lookup yields CDR1 KGHSH and CDR2 LQKENI. The CDR3 is 14 amino acids. In DNA form, the CDR3 reads TGTGCCAGCTCACCGAATTACGTTAACAATGAGCAGTTCTTC. Amino acids: CASSPNYVNNEQFF.

This clonotype showed up just a few times. This chain uses TRBV11-2 with TRBJ2-1; 9 bases are shared with TRBD2. Losses at the gene ends were 1 base for V and 6 bases for J; bases not matched to a gene: 10. The germline V gene encodes CDR1 SGHAT and CDR2 FQNNGV. The CDR3 length is 17 residues. Written as DNA, the CDR3 is TGTGCCAGCAGCTTAGGCGCGACTAGCGGAGGGGGCAATGAGCAGTTCTTC. This gives the protein CASSLGATSGGGNEQFF.

A few counts support this clonotype. V and J are TRBV7-2 and TRBJ2-7; 7 positions agree with TRBD1. V lost 6 bases and J lost 0; bases outside the gene matches: 5. There are 14 residues in the CDR3. Germline V lookup: CDR1 SGHTA, CDR2 FQGNSA. The CDR3 DNA reads TGTGCCAGCAGTACGGGACAGAACTCCTACGAGCAGTACTTC. Amino acids: CASSTGQNSYEQYF.

The CDR3 loop reads CSASPRLAALTDTQYF. As DNA, the CDR3 is TGCAGTGCTAGTCCCCGACTAGCGGCACTAACAGATACGCAGTATTTT. This sequence joins TRBV20-1 and TRBJ2-3; TRBD2 agrees at 9 bases. CDR1 and CDR2 from the germline V gene are DFQATT and SNEGSKA (reference sequence). CDR3 length: 16 amino acids. With V trimmed by 3 bases and J by 3 bases, 10 bases remained unmatched.

In this sample, this clonotype turned up a few times. The V and J genes are TRBV5-5 and TRBJ1-1; D gene unclear. V shed 1 base and J shed 8 bases, with 9 bases lying between them. The CDR3 totals 12 residues. Germline V lookup: CDR1 SGHKS, CDR2 YYEKEE (reference sequence). CDR3 sequence: CASSLPRGEAFF. As DNA, the CDR3 is TGTGCCAGCAGCTTGCCTCGAGGGGAAGCTTTCTTT.

V usage is TRBV24-1 and J usage is TRBJ2-3; D may be TRBD2 (6 bases). The V end lost 9 bases, the J end lost 3 bases, and 9 bases lay between the germline ends. This CDR3 region has 12 residues. Germline V CDR1 and CDR2: KGHDR, SFDVKD. CDR3 sequence: CATSSGTDTQYF. CDR3 nucleotide sequence: TGTGCCACCTCGAGCGGGACAGATACGCAGTATTTT.

This clonotype was counted at least ten times. The V gene is TRBV5-1, the J gene TRBJ2-1, with unresolved D. V shed 0 bases and J shed 10 bases, with 5 bases lying between them. There are 11 residues in the CDR3. Germline CDR1 reads SGHRS; CDR2 reads YFSETQ. The CDR3 DNA sequence: TGCGCCAGCAGCTTGGCACAGGAGCAGTTCTTC. Protein: CASSLAQEQFF.

This clonotype was observed a handful of times. The rearrangement joins TRBV10-3 to TRBJ2-7; 7 bases line up with TRBD2. The CDR3 extends over 13 amino acids. Germline CDR1 and CDR2: ENHRY and SYGVKD. After removal of 9 bases from V and 2 bases from J, the junction contained 7 bases not matched to a gene. CDR3 region: CAMMGGPPYEQYF. The DNA of the CDR3 is TGTGCCATGATGGGAGGGCCGCCCTACGAGCAGTACTTC.

This clonotype occurred a few times. V usage is TRBV6-1 and J usage is TRBJ1-1; TRBD1 agrees at 7 bases. The germline V gene encodes CDR1 MNHNS and CDR2 SASEGT. Trimming at V came to 8 bases and at J to 6 bases, leaving 9 bases not matched to a gene. This CDR3 is built from 13 residues. The CDR3 here is CASHRGGYSEAFF. The DNA of the CDR3 is TGTGCCAGCCACAGGGGCGGGTACTCTGAAGCTTTCTTT.

V and J are TRBV20-1 and TRBJ1-2, with a tentative D call TRBD1 (5 bases). The CDR3 has 14 residues. The V gene's germline CDR1 is DFQATT and CDR2 SNEGSKA (reference sequence). Trimming took 6 bases from V and 6 from J, leaving 20 bases between them. The CDR3 loop reads CSAPIRGAANGYTF. DNA of the CDR3: TGCAGTGCCCCGATTCGTGGGGCAGCTAATGGCTACACCTTC.

This clonotype was observed at least ten times. The chain joins TRBV3-1 to TRBJ1-1, with unresolved D. Germline lookup yields CDR1 LGHDT and CDR2 YNNKEL (reference sequence). V was pared by 1 base and J by 5 bases, with 11 bases between. This CDR3 has 14 residues. This CDR3 reads CASSQGQKITEAFF. The CDR3 DNA reads TGTGCCAGCAGCCAAGGGCAGAAAATAACTGAAGCTTTCTTT.

The V and J genes are TRBV11-1 and TRBJ2-2; TRBD2 aligns across 12 bases. V lost 5 bases, J lost 7 bases, and 11 bases stayed unmatched. The germline CDR1 and CDR2 sequences are SGHAT and FQDESV (reference sequence). The CDR3 length is 17 residues. The CDR3 here is CASSRATSGSYSGELFF. The DNA for the CDR3 is TGTGCCAGCAGCCGGGCGACTAGCGGGAGTTATAGCGGGGAGCTGTTTTTT.